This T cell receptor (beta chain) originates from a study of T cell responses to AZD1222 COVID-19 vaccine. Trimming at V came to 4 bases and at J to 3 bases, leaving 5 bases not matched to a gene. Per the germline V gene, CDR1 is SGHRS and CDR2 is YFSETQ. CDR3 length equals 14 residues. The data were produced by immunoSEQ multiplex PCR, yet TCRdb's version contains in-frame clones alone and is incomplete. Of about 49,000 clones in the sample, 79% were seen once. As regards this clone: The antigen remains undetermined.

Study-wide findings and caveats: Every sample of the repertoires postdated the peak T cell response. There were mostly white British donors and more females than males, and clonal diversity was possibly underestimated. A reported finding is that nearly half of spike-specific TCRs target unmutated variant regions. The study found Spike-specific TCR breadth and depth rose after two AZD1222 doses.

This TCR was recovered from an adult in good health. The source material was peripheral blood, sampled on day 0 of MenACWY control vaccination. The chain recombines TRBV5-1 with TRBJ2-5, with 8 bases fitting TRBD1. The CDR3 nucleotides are TGCGCCAGCAGCCCGGACAGGGCGGAAGAGACCCAGTACTTC. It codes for CASSPDRAEETQYF.